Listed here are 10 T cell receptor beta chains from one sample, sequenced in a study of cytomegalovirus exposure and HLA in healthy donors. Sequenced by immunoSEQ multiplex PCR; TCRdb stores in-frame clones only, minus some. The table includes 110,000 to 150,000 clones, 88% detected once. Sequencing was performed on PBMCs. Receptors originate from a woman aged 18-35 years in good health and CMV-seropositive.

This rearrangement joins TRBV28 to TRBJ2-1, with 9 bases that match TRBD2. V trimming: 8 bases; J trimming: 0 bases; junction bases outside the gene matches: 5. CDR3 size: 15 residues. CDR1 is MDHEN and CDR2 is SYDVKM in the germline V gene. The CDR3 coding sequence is TGTGCCAGCGTTAGCGGGGGAAGCTCCTACAATGAGCAGTTCTTC. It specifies CASVSGGSSYNEQFF.

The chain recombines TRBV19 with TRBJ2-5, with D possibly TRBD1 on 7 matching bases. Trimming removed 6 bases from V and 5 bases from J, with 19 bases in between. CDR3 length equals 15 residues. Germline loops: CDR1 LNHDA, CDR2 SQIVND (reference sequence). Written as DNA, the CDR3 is TGTGCCAGTAGCGGGAGACAGGGTGGAAGCGAGACCCAGTACTTC. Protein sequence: CASSGRQGGSETQYF.

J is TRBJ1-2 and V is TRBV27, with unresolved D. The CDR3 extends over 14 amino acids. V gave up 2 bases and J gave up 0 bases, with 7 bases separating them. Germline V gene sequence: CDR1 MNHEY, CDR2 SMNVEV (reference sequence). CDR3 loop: CASSLESTNYGYTF. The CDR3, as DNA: TGTGCCAGCAGTTTAGAGTCCACTAACTATGGCTACACCTTC.

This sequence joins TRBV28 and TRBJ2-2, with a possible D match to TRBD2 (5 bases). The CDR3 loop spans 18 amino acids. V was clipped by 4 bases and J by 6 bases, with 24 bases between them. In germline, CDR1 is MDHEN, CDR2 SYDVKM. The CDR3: CASSSFFLQEALSGELFF. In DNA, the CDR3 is TGTGCCAGCAGTTCGTTTTTCCTGCAGGAGGCTCTATCCGGGGAGCTGTTTTTT.

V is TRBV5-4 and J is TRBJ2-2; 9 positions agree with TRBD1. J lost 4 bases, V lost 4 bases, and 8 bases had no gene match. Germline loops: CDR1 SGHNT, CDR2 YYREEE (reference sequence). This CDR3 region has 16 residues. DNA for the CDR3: TGTGCCAGCAGCCAGCCGGGACAGGGTCGCACCGGGGAGCTGTTTTTT. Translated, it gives CASSQPGQGRTGELFF.

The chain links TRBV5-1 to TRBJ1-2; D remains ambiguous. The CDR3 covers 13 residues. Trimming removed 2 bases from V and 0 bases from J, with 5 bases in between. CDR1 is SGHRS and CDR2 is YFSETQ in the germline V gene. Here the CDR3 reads CASSFESNYGYTF. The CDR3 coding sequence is TGCGCCAGCAGCTTCGAGTCTAACTATGGCTACACCTTC.

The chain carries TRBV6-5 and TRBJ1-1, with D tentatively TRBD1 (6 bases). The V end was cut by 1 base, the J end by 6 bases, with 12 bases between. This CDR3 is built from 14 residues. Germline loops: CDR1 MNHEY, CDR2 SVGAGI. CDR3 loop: CASSYFGGGAEAFF. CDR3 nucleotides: TGTGCCAGCAGTTACTTTGGGGGCGGAGCTGAAGCTTTCTTT.

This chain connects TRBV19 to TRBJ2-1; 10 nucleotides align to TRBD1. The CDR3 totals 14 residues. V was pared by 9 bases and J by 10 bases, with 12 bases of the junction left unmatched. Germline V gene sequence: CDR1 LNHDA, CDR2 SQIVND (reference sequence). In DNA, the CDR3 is TGTGCCAGCCAGGCGGGACAGGGGCGCCCCGAGCAGTTCTTC. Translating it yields CASQAGQGRPEQFF.

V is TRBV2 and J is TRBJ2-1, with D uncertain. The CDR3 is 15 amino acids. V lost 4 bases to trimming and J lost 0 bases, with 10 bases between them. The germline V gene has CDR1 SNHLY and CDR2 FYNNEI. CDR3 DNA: TGTGCCAGCAGTGGGAGCGCCCGCTCCTACAATGAGCAGTTCTTC. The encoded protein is CASSGSARSYNEQFF. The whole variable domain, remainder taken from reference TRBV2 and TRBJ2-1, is EPEVTQTPSHQVTQMGQEVILRCVPISNHLYFYWYRQILGQKVEFLVSFYNNEISEKSEIFDDQFSVERPDGSNFTLKIRSTKLEDSAMYFCASSGSARSYNEQFFGPGTRLTVL.

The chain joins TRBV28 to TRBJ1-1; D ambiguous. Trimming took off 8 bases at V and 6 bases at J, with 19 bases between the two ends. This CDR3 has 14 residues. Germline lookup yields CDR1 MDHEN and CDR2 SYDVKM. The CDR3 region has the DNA TGTGCCAGCCGCCCTCCCTCGGTTGCCCCTGAAGCTTTCTTT. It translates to CASRPPSVAPEAFF.